The clone carrying this TCR beta chain was counted between two and nine times. The sample originates from a study of shared clonotypes between healthy human individuals. The wider study: Per donor, CD8 memory used one plate, CD8 naive used two, CD4 memory used three and CD4 naive used three.

V was pared by 2 bases and J by 7 bases, with 6 bases of the junction left unmatched. The germline V gene encodes CDR1 SGHNT and CDR2 YYREEE (reference sequence). This CDR3 contains 14 residues. Donors were healthy HIV-negative adults without recently reported acute infections or vaccinations. The data were produced by immunoSEQ multiplex PCR, yet TCRdb's version contains in-frame clones alone and is incomplete. Seen here are over 850,000 clones, approximately 80% observed once, and the top ten hold about 0.52%. What was sequenced was memory CD4+ T cells from PBMCs. Subset: CD45RA-negative fraction. This receptor was identified in a man between 18 and 29 years old in good health. Some clones in this sample may be carry-over from other donors' samples. This rearrangement joins TRBV5-4 to TRBJ1-2, with 9 bases fitting TRBD1. The DNA of the CDR3 is TGTGCCAGCAGCTTCCGGACAGGGGAGGGTGGCTACACCTTC. Translating it yields CASSFRTGEGGYTF.